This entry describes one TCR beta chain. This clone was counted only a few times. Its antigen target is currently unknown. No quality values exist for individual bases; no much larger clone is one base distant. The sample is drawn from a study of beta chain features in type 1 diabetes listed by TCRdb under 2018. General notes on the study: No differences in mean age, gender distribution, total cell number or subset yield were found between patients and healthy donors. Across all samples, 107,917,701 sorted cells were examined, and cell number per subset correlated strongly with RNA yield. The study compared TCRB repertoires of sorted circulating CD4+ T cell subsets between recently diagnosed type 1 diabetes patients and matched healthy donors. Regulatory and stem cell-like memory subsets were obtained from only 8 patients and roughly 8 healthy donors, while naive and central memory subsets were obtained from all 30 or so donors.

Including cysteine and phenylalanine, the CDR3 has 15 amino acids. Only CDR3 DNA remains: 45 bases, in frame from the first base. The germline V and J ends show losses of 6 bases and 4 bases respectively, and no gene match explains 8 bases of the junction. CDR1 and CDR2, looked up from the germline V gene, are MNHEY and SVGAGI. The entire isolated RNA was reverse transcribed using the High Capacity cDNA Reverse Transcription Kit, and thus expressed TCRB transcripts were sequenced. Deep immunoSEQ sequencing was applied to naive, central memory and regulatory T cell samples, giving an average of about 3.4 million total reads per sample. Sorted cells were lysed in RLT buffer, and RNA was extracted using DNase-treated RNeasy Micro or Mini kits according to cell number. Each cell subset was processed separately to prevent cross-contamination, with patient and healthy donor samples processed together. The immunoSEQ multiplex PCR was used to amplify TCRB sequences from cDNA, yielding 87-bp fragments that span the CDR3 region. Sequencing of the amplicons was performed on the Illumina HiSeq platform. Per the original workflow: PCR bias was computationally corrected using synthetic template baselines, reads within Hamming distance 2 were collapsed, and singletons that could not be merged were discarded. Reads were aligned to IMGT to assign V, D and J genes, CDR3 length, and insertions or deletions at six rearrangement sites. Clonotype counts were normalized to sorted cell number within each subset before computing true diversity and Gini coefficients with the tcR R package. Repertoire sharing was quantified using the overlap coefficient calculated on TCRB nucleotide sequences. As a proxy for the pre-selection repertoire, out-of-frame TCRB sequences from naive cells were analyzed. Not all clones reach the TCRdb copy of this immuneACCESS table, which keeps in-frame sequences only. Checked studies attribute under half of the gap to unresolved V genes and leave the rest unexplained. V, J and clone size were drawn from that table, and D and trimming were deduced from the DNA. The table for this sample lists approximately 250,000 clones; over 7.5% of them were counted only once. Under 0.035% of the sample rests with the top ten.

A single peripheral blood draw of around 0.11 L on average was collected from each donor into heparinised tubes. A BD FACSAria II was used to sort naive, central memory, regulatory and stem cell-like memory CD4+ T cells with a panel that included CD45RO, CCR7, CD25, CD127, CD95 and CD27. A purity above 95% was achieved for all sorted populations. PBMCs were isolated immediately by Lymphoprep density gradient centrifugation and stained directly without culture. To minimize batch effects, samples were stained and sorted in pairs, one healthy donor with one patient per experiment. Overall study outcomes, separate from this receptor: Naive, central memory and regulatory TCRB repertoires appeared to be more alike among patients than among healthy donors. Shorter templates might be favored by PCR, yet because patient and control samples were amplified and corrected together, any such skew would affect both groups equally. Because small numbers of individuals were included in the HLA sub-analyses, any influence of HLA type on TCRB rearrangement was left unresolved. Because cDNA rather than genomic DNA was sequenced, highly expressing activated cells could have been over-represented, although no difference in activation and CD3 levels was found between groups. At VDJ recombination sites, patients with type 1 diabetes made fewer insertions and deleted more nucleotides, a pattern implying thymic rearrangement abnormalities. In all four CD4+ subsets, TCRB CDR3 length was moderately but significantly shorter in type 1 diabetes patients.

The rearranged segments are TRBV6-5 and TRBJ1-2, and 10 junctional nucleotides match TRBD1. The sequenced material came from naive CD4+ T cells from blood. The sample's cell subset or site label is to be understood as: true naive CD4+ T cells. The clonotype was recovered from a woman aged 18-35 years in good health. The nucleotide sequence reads TGTGCCAGCAGCACCGGGACAGGGGTTATCTATGGCTACACCTTC. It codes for CASSTGTGVIYGYTF.